The sequence of this TCR beta chain was determined in a study of T cell responses to AZD1222 COVID-19 vaccine. TCRdb's copy holds only in-frame clones and misses some; the assay was immunoSEQ multiplex PCR. The table has 75,000 to 80,000 clones, 90% seen once. On this clone: The antigen is unknown.

The germline V gene has CDR1 SGHTA and CDR2 FQGTGA. This CDR3 contains 15 residues. Trimming removed 2 bases from V and 0 bases from J, with 9 bases in between. Overall study results and limits: Seropositive AZD1222 recipients at baseline numbered only 6 or 7. Dominant CD4 TCR responses targeted spike regions 160-218 and 743-854. There were repertoire samples only from the period after the peak T cell response.

The source of this sequence is an adult who received the AZD1222 COVID-19 vaccine. Sample: peripheral blood, taken 28 days after the second AZD1222 dose. The chain couples TRBV7-3 to TRBJ2-3; D possibly corresponds to TRBD2 (6 bases). The DNA of the CDR3 is TGTGCCAGCAGCTTACATGGGACTAGCACAGATACGCAGTATTTT. It yields the protein CASSLHGTSTDTQYF.